Reported below is one T cell receptor (beta chain). Antigen: not known. The CDR3 sequence is 14 residues long. CDR1 and CDR2 from the germline V gene are MDHEN and SYDVKM. After removal of 5 bases from V and 12 bases from J, the junction contained 11 bases not matched to a gene. The data derive from a study of molecular identifiers for immune sequencing clone quantification. Broader study findings: Among more than 850,000 naive cells, spiked Jurkat TCR RNA from a single cell was reportedly detectable.

Sorting was used to obtain naive CD8 T cells (CD8+CD4-CCR7+CD45RA+). Each CDR3 protein is one row after TCRdb ran MiXCR on the PCR reads. The sample includes some 97,000 distinct CDR3 sequences, roughly 38% seen only once; the top ten take around 4%. The sequence came from a human donor in good health. Some libraries in this study had Jurkat cell RNA spiked in. Sequencing was carried out using naive CD8+ T cells from blood, with Jurkat cell RNA spiked in. The subset denotes: FACS-sorted CD8+CD4-CCR7+CD45RA+ naive T cells. This sequence joins TRBV28 and TRBJ2-7, with 12 bases aligning to TRBD2. CDR3 DNA sequence: TGTGCCAGCAGTCCCATTGACGGGACTAGCGGGCTGTACTTC. This translates into CASSPIDGTSGLYF.